The 3 T cell receptor beta chains below were found in one sample sequenced in a study of shared clonotypes between healthy human individuals. Profiled with immunoSEQ multiplex PCR; TCRdb holds only in-frame clones, not every one. Here the sample spans some 2,500,000 clones, 93% being singletons. Sequenced: naive CD4+ T cells from PBMCs. Subset in this sample: CD45RA+ positively selected. Every receptor here comes from a man aged 18 to 30 in good health. Some clones in this sample may be carry-over from other donors' samples.

This clone came up once. This chain links TRBV9 with TRBJ2-2; 16 positions agree with TRBD2. Trimming at V came to 4 bases and at J to 3 bases, leaving 3 bases not matched to a gene. Looked up from germline, CDR1 is SGDLS and CDR2 is YYNGEE. CDR3 length: 17 amino acids. The CDR3 DNA sequence: TGTGCCAGCAGCACGGGACTAGCGGGAGGGGACACCGGGGAGCTGTTTTTT. Residues: CASSTGLAGGDTGELFF.

This clone was detected once. The rearrangement uses TRBV4-2 and TRBJ2-1; possibly TRBD2 for D (5 bases). CDR1 and CDR2 (germline): LGHNA, YNFKEQ. The CDR3 runs 17 residues. Trimming removed 0 bases from V and 0 bases from J, with 12 bases in between. CDR3: CASSQELRAYSYNEQFF. The DNA for the CDR3 is TGTGCCAGCAGCCAAGAATTGCGGGCCTACTCCTACAATGAGCAGTTCTTC.

In regard to this clone: The sample holds other DNA sequences that translate to the same CDR3. The chain recombines TRBV29-1 with TRBJ2-5; 8 nucleotides match TRBD1. The V gene's germline CDR1 is SQVTM and CDR2 ANQGSEA. V trimming: 6 bases; J trimming: 5 bases; junction bases outside the gene matches: 5. The length of the CDR3 is 12 residues. Here the CDR3 reads CSVGRQGETQYF. The CDR3 DNA sequence: TGCAGCGTAGGACGACAGGGGGAGACCCAGTACTTC.